What follows are 28 T cell receptor beta chains derived from one specimen sequenced in a study of shared clonotypes between healthy human individuals. The method was immunoSEQ multiplex PCR; TCRdb's version includes in-frame clones alone and lacks a portion of them. In the table there are about 1.5 million clones, around 97% of which are singletons. The sequenced sample consisted of naive CD4+ T cells sorted from blood. Subset: CD45RA+ positively selected. The source is a young man in good health.

The rearrangement joins TRBV7-6 to TRBJ1-4, with D unclear. V gave up 4 bases and J gave up 5 bases, with 11 bases separating them. The CDR3 spans 14 residues. CDR1 and CDR2 from the germline V gene are SGHVS and FNYEAQ. CDR3 sequence: CASSSGWANEKLFF. In DNA form, the CDR3 reads TGTGCCAGCAGCTCGGGGTGGGCGAATGAAAAACTGTTTTTT.

This rearrangement joins TRBV7-9 to TRBJ2-2; TRBD2 agrees at 12 bases. V trimming: 5 bases; J trimming: 7 bases; junction bases outside the gene matches: 14. The germline gives CDR1 SEHNR, CDR2 FQNEAQ (reference sequence). The CDR3 covers 18 residues. CDR3 in amino acids: CASSPFSRLAGEVGELFF. The DNA of the CDR3 is TGTGCCAGCAGCCCCTTCAGCAGACTAGCGGGAGAGGTCGGGGAGCTGTTTTTT.

The rearrangement links TRBV18 to TRBJ1-2; D is ambiguous. CDR1 is KGHSH, CDR2 LQKENI, per germline. The CDR3 runs 16 residues. The germline V and J ends were trimmed by 5 bases and 7 bases, with 23 bases remaining between them. The CDR3 sequence is CASSVGRQPDRVGYTF. CDR3 bases: TGTGCCAGCTCAGTAGGGCGCCAACCCGATCGTGTTGGCTACACCTTC.

This clone was recorded only once. The rearrangement joins TRBV7-2 to TRBJ2-7, with D tentatively TRBD2 (6 bases). The germline V gene encodes CDR1 SGHTA and CDR2 FQGNSA. This CDR3 has 13 amino acids. V was shortened by 0 bases and J by 6 bases, with 9 bases between the two germline ends. The chain's CDR3 is CASSLAGAGEQYF. In DNA, the CDR3 is TGTGCCAGCAGCTTAGCGGGAGCGGGCGAGCAGTACTTC.

The chain carries TRBV13 and TRBJ1-5, with D unresolved. This CDR3 contains 12 residues. With 2 bases removed from V and 7 bases from J, the gap between germline ends came to 6 bases. The germline V gene has CDR1 PRHDT and CDR2 FYEKMQ (reference sequence). The CDR3 region is CASSLLGQPQHF. CDR3 in DNA: TGTGCCAGCAGCTTATTAGGACAGCCCCAGCATTTT.

The chain couples TRBV28 to TRBJ2-1; the D gene is possibly TRBD2 (6 bases). The V gene lost 4 bases and the J gene lost 3 bases, with 13 bases spanning the gap. The CDR3 is 15 residues long. Looked up from germline, CDR1 is MDHEN and CDR2 is SYDVKM. The DNA of the CDR3 is TGTGCCAGCAGTTCGAGCGGCGGGGTCTACAATGAGCAGTTCTTC. Translating it yields CASSSSGGVYNEQFF.

V usage is TRBV6-1 and J usage is TRBJ1-2; D is undetermined. This CDR3 contains 13 residues. The V and J ends lost 0 bases and 4 bases respectively, with 6 bases between them. The germline V gene has CDR1 MNHNS and CDR2 SASEGT. The CDR3, as DNA: TGTGCCAGCAGTGAAGCCACGTTCTATGGCTACACCTTC. It specifies CASSEATFYGYTF.

The V call is TRBV9, the J call TRBJ2-2; D might be TRBD1 (6 bases). Per germline, CDR1 SGDLS and CDR2 YYNGEE. Trimming cost V 1 base and J 0 bases, with 19 bases left between them. This CDR3 contains 19 residues. CDR3 in amino acids: CASSVSSSWQGTNTGELFF. As DNA, the CDR3 is TGTGCCAGCAGCGTATCTTCATCATGGCAGGGGACGAACACCGGGGAGCTGTTTTTT.

The chain has TRBV27 and TRBJ1-1; 9 bases map to TRBD1. The CDR3 covers 11 residues. The V and J ends lost 5 bases and 10 bases, in that order; junction bases with no gene match: 2. The germline V gene encodes CDR1 MNHEY and CDR2 SMNVEV (reference sequence). Written as DNA, the CDR3 is TGTGCCAGCAGTACGGACAGGGGAGCTTTCTTT. Amino acid sequence: CASSTDRGAFF.

This clone was recorded a few times. Other nucleotide sequences from this sample produce the same CDR3. This chain joins TRBV5-1 and TRBJ2-3; D gene unclear. V lost 0 bases and J lost 1, with 3 bases in between. Germline V gene lookup returns CDR1 SGHRS and CDR2 YFSETQ. This CDR3 contains 13 residues. The CDR3 protein is CASSLVGTDTQYF. Here the CDR3 DNA reads TGCGCCAGCAGCTTGGTTGGCACAGATACGCAGTATTTT.

The rearrangement links TRBV5-5 to TRBJ1-5; D unclear. The length of the CDR3 is 16 residues. The V and J ends lost 1 base and 1 base respectively, with 12 bases between them. The V gene's germline CDR1 is SGHKS and CDR2 YYEKEE (reference sequence). The CDR3, as DNA: TGTGCCAGCAGCTTGATGGGCCCGGGGAGCAATCAGCCCCAGCATTTT. As protein: CASSLMGPGSNQPQHF.

This chain connects TRBV5-1 to TRBJ1-1; D remains ambiguous. This CDR3 has 14 residues. Trimming shortened V by 5 bases and J by 4 bases, and 15 bases separated the two germline ends. Germline V gives CDR1 SGHRS, CDR2 YFSETQ. The CDR3 DNA reads TGCGCCAGCAGGCTCTATGGCCCGGGCACTGAAGCTTTCTTT. This encodes CASRLYGPGTEAFF. The full variable domain, its missing parts supplied by reference TRBV5-1 and TRBJ1-1, is KAGVTQTPRYLIKTRGQQVTLSCSPISGHRSVSWYQQTPGQGLQFLFEYFSETQRNKGNFPGRFSGRQFSNSRSEMNVSTLELGDSALYLCASRLYGPGTEAFFGQGTRLTVV.

The V gene is TRBV18, the J gene TRBJ2-5; the D call may be TRBD1 or TRBD2 (5 bases each). The V gene's germline CDR1 is KGHSH and CDR2 LQKENI. This CDR3 spans 12 amino acids. V was trimmed by 6 bases and J by 5 bases, leaving 10 bases between them. The CDR3: CASSGTEETQYF. The CDR3 DNA reads TGTGCCAGCTCCGGGACGGAGGAGACCCAGTACTTC.

As for this clone: Different DNA sequences within this sample yield the same CDR3. CDR3: CASSGAGGPGTQYF. The CDR3 bases are TGTGCCAGCAGCGGCGCGGGAGGGCCGGGTACGCAGTATTTT. This chain uses TRBV7-9 with TRBJ2-3; 9 bases are shared with TRBD2. Germline values: CDR1 SEHNR, CDR2 FQNEAQ (reference sequence). CDR3 length: 14 amino acids. J was trimmed by 8 bases and V by 5 bases; bases with no gene match: 8. Supplemented by reference TRBV7-9 and TRBJ2-3, the full variable domain reads DTGVSQNPRHKITKRGQNVTFRCDPISEHNRLYWYRQTLGQGPEFLTYFQNEAQLEKSRLLSDRFSAERPKGSFSTLEIQRTEQGDSAMYLCASSGAGGPGTQYFGPGTRLTVL.

The CDR3 nucleotides are TGTGCCAGCAGCCCGAGACCAGCCCCTGAGGTGGAGCAGTACTTC. Translating it yields CASSPRPAPEVEQYF. V is TRBV11-3 and J is TRBJ2-7, with unresolved D. Looked up from germline, CDR1 is SGHNT and CDR2 is YENEEA. V lost 5 bases to trimming and J lost 7 bases, with 21 bases between them. The CDR3 is made up of 15 amino acids.

This chain's CDR3 is CASSVESGSSTDTQYF. The CDR3 DNA sequence: TGTGCCAGCAGCGTAGAGAGCGGCTCTAGCACAGATACGCAGTATTTT. J is TRBJ2-3 and V is TRBV9; D is perhaps TRBD2 (5 bases). This CDR3 region has 16 residues. Germline values: CDR1 SGDLS, CDR2 YYNGEE. V shed 0 bases and J shed 0 bases, with 11 bases lying between them.

The chain joins TRBV19 to TRBJ2-1, with D possibly TRBD1 on 5 matching bases. CDR3 length: 15 residues. The V end was cut by 2 bases, the J end by 9 bases, with 17 bases between. Germline CDR1 and CDR2: LNHDA and SQIVND (reference sequence). CDR3 nucleotides: TGTGCCAGTAGTATATTAAGTCAAGGGGAATCTGAGCAGTTCTTC. Protein product: CASSILSQGESEQFF.

The chain has TRBV6-1 and TRBJ2-3; TRBD1 might be the D (6 bases). V was trimmed by 4 bases and J by 2 bases, leaving 25 bases between them. Germline assignment: CDR1 MNHNS and CDR2 SASEGT. CDR3 size: 19 residues. In nucleotides, the CDR3 is TGTGCCAGCAGTGCATCGACAGGTGGGGTGGGCAGTCTCACAGATACGCAGTATTTT. The encoded protein is CASSASTGGVGSLTDTQYF.

The chain recombines TRBV19 with TRBJ2-7; 8 nucleotides align to TRBD1. The CDR3 is 15 residues long. V was clipped by 1 base and J by 5 bases; unmatched bases: 7. Germline V gives CDR1 LNHDA, CDR2 SQIVND (reference sequence). CDR3 residues: CASSIGRDRLHEQYF. CDR3 DNA sequence: TGTGCCAGTAGTATAGGCCGGGACAGGCTCCACGAGCAGTACTTC.

The V gene is TRBV28, the J gene TRBJ2-4; TRBD2 matches 10 bases. The CDR3 runs to 17 residues. From germline, CDR1 is MDHEN and CDR2 SYDVKM. V trimming: 3 bases; J trimming: 9 bases; junction bases outside the gene matches: 14. CDR3 sequence reads: CASSFEGASGRSPIQYF. The CDR3, as DNA: TGTGCCAGCAGTTTTGAGGGCGCTAGCGGGAGATCCCCCATTCAGTACTTC. Filled out from reference TRBV28 and TRBJ2-4, the complete variable domain reads DVKVTQSSRYLVKRTGEKVFLECVQDMDHENMFWYRQDPGLGLRLIYFSYDVKMKEKGDIPEGYSVSREKKERFSLILESASTNQTSMYLCASSFEGASGRSPIQYFGAGTRLSVL.

The chain carries TRBV4-1 and TRBJ1-2; D call uncertain. CDR3 size: 18 residues. Per the germline V gene, CDR1 is MGHRA and CDR2 is YSYEKL. Trimming took off 0 bases at V and 2 bases at J, with 19 bases between the two ends. DNA of the CDR3: TGCGCCAGCAGCCAAGAGTGGACGACCTCAGGACGGAACTATGGCTACACCTTC. It translates to CASSQEWTTSGRNYGYTF.

The rearrangement links TRBV7-2 to TRBJ2-1; D is uncertain. Per the germline V gene, CDR1 is SGHTA and CDR2 is FQGNSA. V lost 2 bases, J lost 6 bases, and 17 bases lay in between. The CDR3 spans 16 residues. The CDR3 region is CASSLSPSVSVNEQFF. The CDR3 DNA is TGTGCCAGCAGCTTAAGCCCCTCAGTTTCAGTCAATGAGCAGTTCTTC.

The J gene is TRBJ1-1, the V gene TRBV28; the D gene is possibly TRBD1 (5 bases). The CDR3 consists of 12 residues. Germline values: CDR1 MDHEN, CDR2 SYDVKM. The V and J ends lost 3 bases and 11 bases respectively, with 13 bases between them. The CDR3 protein is CASSLVGDGAFF. The CDR3 DNA reads TGTGCCAGCAGTTTGGTGGGGGACGGGGCTTTCTTT.

This clone was detected only once. The chain combines TRBV6-1 with TRBJ2-1, with TRBD2 identical over 14 bases. Looked up from germline, CDR1 is MNHNS and CDR2 is SASEGT. This CDR3 region has 18 residues. After removal of 3 bases from V and 7 bases from J, the junction contained 11 bases not matched to a gene. CDR3 DNA: TGTGCCAGCAGTGAGCTCTGGTCCGGACTAGCGGGAGGTAATGAGCAGTTCTTC. It yields the protein CASSELWSGLAGGNEQFF.

CDR3 nucleotide sequence: TGTGCCAGCAGTTTCGGGACAGGGGCTGTCTACGAGCAGTACTTC. This codes for CASSFGTGAVYEQYF. V usage is TRBV28 and J usage is TRBJ2-7; 10 bases match TRBD1. V lost 3 bases, J lost 3 bases, and 5 bases stayed unmatched. The germline gives CDR1 MDHEN, CDR2 SYDVKM. The CDR3 is 15 amino acids.

J is TRBJ2-7 and V is TRBV7-3, with TRBD2 matching over 9 bases. V lost 5 bases and J lost 4; bases outside the gene matches: 12. The CDR3 runs 16 residues. Germline lookup yields CDR1 SGHTA and CDR2 FQGTGA. The CDR3 coding sequence is TGTGCCAGCAGCCCCCAAGGTAGCGGGGGAATTTACGAGCAGTACTTC. Residues: CASSPQGSGGIYEQYF.

V usage is TRBV27 and J usage is TRBJ2-3; the match to TRBD2 covers 16 bases. This CDR3 is built from 21 residues. Looked up from germline, CDR1 is MNHEY and CDR2 is SMNVEV (reference sequence). V lost 6 bases to trimming and J lost 4 bases; unmatched junction nucleotides: 19. The CDR3 here is CASSLWGGSPGLAGGPDTQYF. The CDR3 nucleotides read TGTGCCAGCAGCCTGTGGGGCGGCAGCCCGGGACTAGCGGGAGGGCCAGATACGCAGTATTTT.

This clone has only one observation. The genes are TRBV7-9 and TRBJ2-5; possible D gene TRBD2, 5 bases. V was cut by 2 bases and J by 2 bases, with 9 bases left in between. The CDR3 is 14 amino acids. Germline V CDR1 and CDR2: SEHNR, FQNEAQ (reference sequence). The CDR3 coding sequence is TGTGCCAGCAGCTTAAGAGGGTTACAAGAGACCCAGTACTTC. Amino acids: CASSLRGLQETQYF.